Presented here are 24 T cell receptor beta chains from one specimen sequenced in a study of post-analysis software for immune sequencing data. Findings of the study overall: Roughly 5 TRBV segments (TRBV5-6, TRBV5-1 and TRBV20-1 among them) occurred more frequently in patients than in controls.

Unique-molecular-identifier-tagged TCR beta cDNA libraries were used. TCRdb re-called the PCR reads through MiXCR, storing one row per CDR3 protein. The profile shows fewer than 600,000 distinct CDR3 sequences, around 40% of them singletons. These TCRs' antigens remain unknown. Specimen: blood. These receptors were obtained from a girl aged 10-17 years with multiple sclerosis.

The chain uses TRBV6-5 and TRBJ1-2; a possible D gene is TRBD1 (6 bases). This CDR3 spans 15 amino acids. V dropped 0 bases and J dropped 7 bases, with 15 bases sitting between them. Germline CDR1 is MNHEY and CDR2 is SVGAGI. The CDR3 DNA is TGTGCCAGCAGTTACTCGTTTCGTGGGGACACTGGCTACACCTTC. Translated, it gives CASSYSFRGDTGYTF.

The chain combines TRBV7-8 with TRBJ2-1; D is ambiguous. The CDR3 extends over 12 amino acids. V was pared by 3 bases and J by 2 bases, with 2 bases between. Germline-derived CDR1 and CDR2 are SGHVS and FQNEAQ. CDR3 amino acids: CASSFAYNEQFF. The CDR3 DNA sequence: TGTGCCAGCAGCTTTGCCTACAATGAGCAGTTCTTC.

The chain recombines TRBV5-1 with TRBJ2-1; 12 bases match TRBD1. Germline V gene lookup returns CDR1 SGHRS and CDR2 YFSETQ. V shed 3 bases, J shed 6 bases, and the junction held 7 bases outside the gene matches. The CDR3 runs 16 residues. The CDR3 nucleotides read TGCGCCAGCAGCTCGGTCGGGACAGGGGGCTTCAATGAGCAGTTCTTC. The encoded protein is CASSSVGTGGFNEQFF. The full variable domain, with the rest looked up from reference TRBV5-1 and TRBJ2-1, is KAGVTQTPRYLIKTRGQQVTLSCSPISGHRSVSWYQQTPGQGLQFLFEYFSETQRNKGNFPGRFSGRQFSNSRSEMNVSTLELGDSALYLCASSSVGTGGFNEQFFGPGTRLTVL.

This chain joins TRBV5-1 and TRBJ2-1, with 12 bases aligning to TRBD2. Germline V gene data show CDR1 as SGHRS and CDR2 as YFSETQ. The trim removed 3 bases at V and 8 bases at J, leaving 6 bases unmatched. This CDR3 comprises 15 residues. CDR3 amino acids: CASSSSGRALDEQFF. The DNA of the CDR3 is TGCGCCAGCAGCTCTAGCGGGAGGGCCCTCGATGAGCAGTTCTTC.

J is TRBJ2-2 and V is TRBV3-1; unclear D gene. The V gene's germline CDR1 is LGHDT and CDR2 YNNKEL (reference sequence). The germline V and J ends were trimmed by 11 bases and 4 bases, with 8 bases remaining between them. The CDR3 is 11 amino acids. CDR3 DNA: TGTGCCGTAGGTAGCACCGGGGAGCTGTTTTTT. Translation: CAVGSTGELFF.

The V call is TRBV29-1, the J call TRBJ1-2; D gene ambiguous. CDR1 SQVTM and CDR2 ANQGSEA come from the germline V gene. V was clipped by 4 bases and J by 5 bases, with 14 bases between them. This CDR3 contains 13 residues. The CDR3 nucleotides are TGCAGCGTTGGATGGGCAGTAGGGTATGGCTACACCTTC. Its protein is CSVGWAVGYGYTF. Filled out from reference TRBV29-1 and TRBJ1-2, the complete variable domain reads SAVISQKPSRDICQRGTSLTIQCQVDSQVTMMFWYRQQPGQSLTLIATANQGSEATYESGFVIDKFPISRPNLTFSTLTVSNMSPEDSSIYLCSVGWAVGYGYTFGSGTRLTVV.

The chain links TRBV29-1 to TRBJ2-3, with D perhaps matching TRBD1 (6 bases). This CDR3 comprises 13 residues. V was cut by 7 bases and J by 2 bases, with 13 bases left in between. Germline V gene sequence: CDR1 SQVTM, CDR2 ANQGSEA. CDR3 in DNA: TGCAGCGGATCGGACAGTTACACAGATACGCAGTATTTT. The encoded protein is CSGSDSYTDTQYF.

The rearrangement uses TRBV7-3 and TRBJ2-3, with D unresolved. Trimming stripped 1 base from V and 1 base from J, with 9 bases between. Germline V gene sequence: CDR1 SGHTA, CDR2 FQGTGA. The CDR3 runs 15 residues. The CDR3 DNA reads TGTGCCAGCAGCTTAAGTCTCTCCGGCACAGATACGCAGTATTTT. Residues: CASSLSLSGTDTQYF.

This clonotype was seen only a few times. The chain is built from TRBV15 and TRBJ1-2; D is ambiguous. This CDR3 spans 14 amino acids. CDR1 is LNHNV and CDR2 is YYDKDF in the germline V gene (reference sequence). V dropped 3 bases and J dropped 4 bases, with 12 bases sitting between them. CDR3 loop: CATSSYRVGYGYTF. Here the CDR3 DNA reads TGTGCCACCAGCAGCTATAGGGTCGGCTATGGCTACACCTTC.

The V and J genes are TRBV4-1 and TRBJ1-2, with D unclear. Trimming shortened V by 0 bases and J by 2 bases, and 7 bases separated the two germline ends. Germline lookup yields CDR1 MGHRA and CDR2 YSYEKL. The CDR3 loop spans 14 amino acids. As DNA, the CDR3 is TGCGCCAGCAGCCAAGAAAGGGTGAACTATGGCTACACCTTC. It specifies CASSQERVNYGYTF.

The rearrangement joins TRBV2 to TRBJ2-5; 9 bases match TRBD1. The trim removed 6 bases at V and 11 bases at J, leaving 13 bases unmatched. The CDR3 spans 14 residues. Germline CDR1 and CDR2: SNHLY and FYNNEI. The CDR3 here is CASRGDRVVNEQYF. In DNA form, the CDR3 reads TGTGCCAGCAGGGGGGACAGGGTAGTAAATGAGCAGTACTTC.

V is TRBV18 and J is TRBJ1-1, with TRBD1 matching over 7 bases. Trimming cost V 3 bases and J 4 bases; bases outside gene matches: 8. The CDR3 consists of 15 residues. Germline CDR1 is KGHSH and CDR2 is LQKENI. CDR3 sequence reads: CASSPSQGESTEAFF. The CDR3 DNA is TGTGCCAGCTCACCCTCCCAGGGGGAGAGCACTGAAGCTTTCTTT.

This clonotype was counted a few times. This chain links TRBV5-1 with TRBJ2-1; 12 nucleotides line up with TRBD2. Germline V gene sequence: CDR1 SGHRS, CDR2 YFSETQ. CDR3 length: 16 residues. The junction had 6 bases not matched to a gene; V was cut back by 3 bases and J by 5 bases. DNA of the CDR3: TGCGCCAGCAGCTCTAGCGGGAGGGCCTATAACAATGAGCAGTTCTTC. It yields the protein CASSSSGRAYNNEQFF.

J is TRBJ2-4 and V is TRBV20-1; D tentatively fits TRBD1 or TRBD2 (6 bases each). The J call could be wrong; TRBJ2-7 is a better fit for the DNA end. The CDR3 runs to 15 residues. Germline lookup yields CDR1 DFQATT and CDR2 SNEGSKA (reference sequence). The CDR3 spells CSQASGDFSTYEQYF. CDR3 DNA sequence: TGCAGCCAGGCTTCAGGGGACTTTTCAACCTACGAGCAGTACTTC.

The chain uses TRBV29-1 and TRBJ2-1; D unresolved. V dropped 3 bases and J dropped 9 bases, with 3 bases sitting between them. The V gene's germline CDR1 is SQVTM and CDR2 ANQGSEA. The CDR3 is 9 residues long. The CDR3 region is CSVEVEQFF. CDR3 nucleotide sequence: TGCAGCGTTGAGGTTGAGCAGTTCTTC.

The V and J genes are TRBV25-1 and TRBJ1-2; D may be TRBD1 (5 bases). The V gene lost 6 bases and the J gene lost 8 bases, with 10 bases spanning the gap. The germline gives CDR1 MGHDK, CDR2 SYGVNS. The CDR3 runs to 11 residues. DNA of the CDR3: TGTGCCAGCAGAACTGGGGGGGGCTACACCTTC. Amino acid sequence: CASRTGGGYTF.

About this clonotype itself: One end of the junction is discordant with germline, which a read error may explain. The J gene is TRBJ1-4, the V gene TRBV29-1; D is ambiguous. The CDR3 length is 12 residues. Germline loops: CDR1 SQVTM, CDR2 ANQGSEA. CDR3 loop: CSVADFAEKPFF. Here the CDR3 DNA reads TGCAGCGTTGCTGACTTCGCTGAAAAACCGTTTTTT.

The chain uses TRBV10-3 and TRBJ1-5, with 7 bases fitting TRBD1. The CDR3 length is 17 residues. V shed 0 bases, J shed 4 bases, and the junction held 9 bases outside the gene matches. Per the germline V gene, CDR1 is ENHRY and CDR2 is SYGVKD. The CDR3 sequence: CAISESTGRGPNQPQHF. In DNA, the CDR3 is TGTGCCATCAGTGAGTCGACAGGGAGAGGACCGAATCAGCCCCAGCATTTT.

The chain joins TRBV6-2 or TRBV6-3 to TRBJ2-1; D is unclear. The CDR3 length is 13 residues. Germline CDR1 reads MNHEY; CDR2 reads SVGEGT. V lost 5 bases, J lost 10 bases, and 15 bases lay in between. The CDR3 loop is CASSRTEMGEQFF. In DNA, the CDR3 is TGTGCCAGCAGTCGGACGGAGATGGGAGAGCAGTTCTTC.

The rearrangement links TRBV7-2 to TRBJ2-1; TRBD1 aligns across 10 bases. Germline lookup yields CDR1 SGHTA and CDR2 FQGNSA. The length of the CDR3 is 17 residues. Trimming cost V 1 base and J 7 bases; bases outside gene matches: 10. CDR3: CASSLGIGTGARNEQFF. The CDR3 nucleotides are TGTGCCAGCAGCTTAGGGATAGGGACAGGGGCAAGGAATGAGCAGTTCTTC.

J is TRBJ2-7 and V is TRBV2, with TRBD2 matching over 11 bases. The DNA end lines up better with TRBJ2-5; the J call may be wrong. CDR3 length: 14 residues. The germline V gene has CDR1 SNHLY and CDR2 FYNNEI. CDR3 DNA sequence: TGTGCCAGCATAGCGGGAGGGCCGTATGAGACCCAGTACTTC. This codes for CASIAGGPYETQYF.

CDR3 DNA: TGTGCCAGCAGCTGGACTAGCGGGAGCGGCGAGCAGTTCTTC. It translates to CASSWTSGSGEQFF. The chain joins TRBV13 to TRBJ2-1; TRBD2 matches at 13 bases. CDR3 length: 14 amino acids. Germline V gene data show CDR1 as PRHDT and CDR2 as FYEKMQ (reference sequence). The V and J ends lost 4 bases and 10 bases, in that order; junction bases with no gene match: 4.

Points on this clonotype: One end of the junction varies from germline; a read error may be responsible. The chain combines TRBV20-1 with TRBJ2-7; no clear D gene. Germline V lookup: CDR1 DFQATT, CDR2 SNEGSKA (reference sequence). There are 12 residues in the CDR3. The chain's CDR3 is CSASPNGYAQYF. DNA of the CDR3: TGCAGTGCTAGCCCAAACGGCTACGCGCAGTACTTC.

The rearrangement uses TRBV2 and TRBJ2-1, with a tentative D call TRBD2 (6 bases). The CDR3 consists of 13 residues. Per germline, CDR1 SNHLY and CDR2 FYNNEI. V lost 5 bases and J 14 bases, leaving 19 bases between the germline ends. The CDR3 coding sequence is TGTGCCAGCAGTCCCACGATTTACGGAGGGGAGTTCTTC. The encoded protein is CASSPTIYGGEFF.